This is a list of T cell receptor beta chains from one sample in a study of CD8 T cells in ankylosing spondylitis. TCRdb reprocessed the 5' RACE reads via MiXCR and lists one record per CDR3 protein. This table holds about 250,000 distinct CDR3 sequences, 32% found once. What was sequenced was blood, either unsorted or a sorted T cell fraction (not recorded which). The receptors derive from a male donor with ankylosing spondylitis or in good health (not recorded which). CDR3s include the opening cysteine and the closing phenylalanine or tryptophan. The order of the fields is V gene, CDR3 protein.

>TRBV5-1
CASSPGVAKNIQYF
>TRBV20-1
CSHVGASPDTQYF
>TRBV24-1
CATSDSEANGYTF
>TRBV7-9
CASSPRRSYNEQFF
>TRBV6-1
CASRASLGPYNSPLHF
>TRBV5-1
CASSSLAGGPVDTQYF
>TRBV10-2
CASRASGETQYF
>TRBV29-1
CSVERAGQGAYEQYF
>TRBV3-1
CASSQDDSYGYTF
>TRBV28
CASSTGRGNSPLHF
>TRBV29-1
CSARDPRYDTQYF
>TRBV7-2
CASSLAGGGGHNEQFF
>TRBV20-1
CSARVTGRETQYF
>TRBV15
CATSRALGTDEAFF
>TRBV20-1
CSAGKTGTLSEQFF
>TRBV12-3/TRBV12-4
CASSFGLAKEQYF
>TRBV6-1
CASSPGQGPYNEQFF
>TRBV10-2
CASNGLDRTDTQYF
>TRBV20-1
CSARPRRLYEQYF
>TRBV20-1
CSARDVQGTQYF
>TRBV10-3
CAIGASSYNEQFF
>TRBV27
CASSPSGSGGGNQPQHF
>TRBV5-1
CASSYRQVDYEQYF
>TRBV3-1
CASSQGNSGPQETQYF
>TRBV27
CASRPVGGPHEQYF
>TRBV20-1
CSARQTRTDTQYF
>TRBV7-2
CASSLALNEQFF
>TRBV7-9
CASSIHGTSGGAYEQYF
>TRBV6-5
CASSYSRGVNEKLFF
>TRBV7-2
CASSLVGSTYEQYF
>TRBV9
CASSVYSLSNEQFF
>TRBV6-2/TRBV6-3
CASILAGATYNEQFF
>TRBV10-3
CATKTGVEHEQYF
>TRBV5-6
CASSLPRINNEQFF
>TRBV7-3
CASSLTASYEQYF
>TRBV7-6
CASSQLVGGLDEQYF
>TRBV7-2
CASSPERPTPERPQHF